This is a list of T cell receptor beta chains from one sample in a study of T cells after yellow fever vaccination. TCRdb redid the calling of the 5' RACE reads with MiXCR, one entry per CDR3 protein. This table holds around 250,000 distinct CDR3 sequences, less than 9% found once. Sequenced here: CD4+ T cells sorted from PBMCs, sampled 15 days after the yellow fever booster vaccination. The receptors were sampled from a man aged 30 to 39 who received the YFV17D yellow fever vaccine. The CDR3 runs from the conserved cysteine through the conserved F or W. The D gene is left open where the match is weak. The listing skips clone size in some rows; elsewhere it reads once, few, many or a size class.

>TRBV3-1|NA|few|TRBJ2-7
CASSPLGAAYEQYF
TGTGCCAGCAGCCCCCTCGGGGCAGCCTACGAGCAGTACTTC
>TRBV18|NA|few|TRBJ2-7
CASSPRPDGLGGF
TGTGCCAGCTCACCACGGCCGGATGGTCTAGGCGGCTTC
>TRBV10-1|TRBD1|many|TRBJ2-5
CASSESGQGGTQYF
TGCGCCAGCAGTGAGTCTGGACAGGGAGGGACCCAGTACTTC
>TRBV6-1|NA|few|TRBJ2-2
CASSSPTGMTGGGELFF
TGTGCCAGCAGTAGCCCCACAGGGATGACGGGTGGCGGGGAGCTGTTTTTT
>TRBV3-1|TRBD1|NA|TRBJ2-7
CASSQEIIGTAPYEQYF
TGTGCCAGCAGCCAAGAGATTATCGGGACAGCTCCCTACGAGCAGTACTTC
>TRBV14|TRBD1|NA|TRBJ2-7
CASSQGWGTGAYEQYF
TGTGCCAGCAGCCAAGGATGGGGGACAGGGGCATACGAGCAGTACTTC
>TRBV7-2|NA|few|TRBJ2-7
CASSLAQGEQYF
TGTGCCAGCAGCTTAGCTCAGGGCGAGCAGTACTTC
>TRBV5-1|TRBD2|few|TRBJ2-3
CASAPGLEKTDTQYF
TGCGCCAGCGCTCCGGGACTAGAGAAGACAGATACGCAGTATTTT
>TRBV11-2|NA|many|TRBJ2-5
CASSYFRGGETQYF
TGTGCCAGCAGCTATTTCAGGGGAGGAGAGACCCAGTACTTC
>TRBV5-4|NA|few|TRBJ1-4
CASSFYSSNEKLFF
TGTGCCAGCAGCTTTTACAGTTCTAATGAAAAACTGTTTTTT
>TRBV28|TRBD2|many|TRBJ2-7
CASRRTSALRLSYEQYF
TGTGCCAGCAGGCGGACTAGCGCGCTCCGACTCTCCTACGAGCAGTACTTC
>TRBV5-1|NA|NA|TRBJ2-3
CASSLGVSGPRGDTQYF
TGCGCCAGCAGCTTGGGAGTTAGCGGCCCTAGGGGAGATACGCAGTATTTT
>TRBV4-2|TRBD1|NA|TRBJ1-2
CASRRPGQDNYGYTF
TGTGCCAGCAGACGGCCGGGACAGGACAACTATGGCTACACCTTC
>TRBV7-3|NA|many|TRBJ2-5
CASSLGGYKETQYF
TGTGCCAGCAGCTTAGGCGGCTACAAAGAGACCCAGTACTTC
>TRBV6-1|TRBD2|NA|TRBJ2-7
CAAFSQGLAKSYEQYF
TGTGCCGCCTTCTCCCAGGGACTAGCGAAATCCTACGAGCAGTACTTC
>TRBV7-2|NA|few|TRBJ1-1
CASSSRQLMNTEAFF
TGTGCCAGCAGCTCCAGACAGTTAATGAACACTGAAGCTTTCTTT